Listed below are T cell receptor beta chains from one sample, sequenced in a study of T cells in localized non-small cell lung cancer. Measured with immunoSEQ multiplex PCR; TCRdb has only the in-frame clones, and not every one. The data show 1,000 or so clones, over 15% seen once. The sample in question was normal lung tissue next to the tumor, obtained before any cancer treatment. Receptor source: a female donor older than 55 with stage II squamous cell lung carcinoma. Each CDR3 is given with its conserved first and last residue. The order of the fields is J gene, V gene, D gene, clone size, CDR3 DNA, CDR3 protein. A D gene is named only where the DNA matches it firmly. Clone size is not always given. Where it is, it says once, few, many or a class for expanded clones.

TRBJ1-1,TRBV5-1,.,few,TGCGCCAGCAGCTTAGGGCCCTCCAGGGGTGGCACTGAAGCTTTCTTT,CASSLGPSRGGTEAFF
TRBJ2-5,TRBV11-3,TRBD2,few,TGTGCCAGCAGCTTAGAGGTAGCGGGGCAGAAGACCCAGTACTTC,CASSLEVAGQKTQYF
TRBJ2-7,TRBV19,TRBD1,.,TGTGCCACCTATGGACAGGGGCGATCGAAGCAGTACTTC,CATYGQGRSKQYF
TRBJ2-1,TRBV6-8,.,.,TGTGCCAGCCAGAGAGAAGGGGGTGAGCAGTTCTTC,CASQREGGEQFF
TRBJ1-4,TRBV5-1,.,few,TGCGCCAGCAGCCTAGGACAGCCCTCAACTAATGAAAAACTGTTTTTT,CASSLGQPSTNEKLFF
TRBJ1-5,TRBV19,.,.,TGTGCCAGTAGTCTCGGGTTTTATCAGCCCCAGCATTTT,CASSLGFYQPQHF
TRBJ2-2,TRBV25-1,TRBD1,large,TGTGCCAGCCAACCCCCCGGGACAGGGACCGGGGAGCTGTTTTTT,CASQPPGTGTGELFF
TRBJ2-7,TRBV11-3,TRBD1,.,TGTGCCAGCAGCTTATCCCAGGGGGCCTACGAGCAGTACTTC,CASSLSQGAYEQYF
TRBJ1-1,TRBV7-4,TRBD1,few,TGTGCCAGCAGCTCTCAGGGGGACACTGAAGCTTTCTTT,CASSSQGDTEAFF
TRBJ1-2,TRBV28,TRBD1,.,TGTGCCAGTCGGACAGGGGGCGGTGGCTACACCTTC,CASRTGGGGYTF
TRBJ2-7,TRBV28,.,.,TGTGCCAGCAGTTTGGCAGGGCGGGTCGAGCAGTACTTC,CASSLAGRVEQYF
TRBJ2-3,TRBV15,.,few,TGTGCCACCAGCAGACCCCGCGGACCGGGACGGTCTCTTCCAGATACGCAGTATTTT,CATSRPRGPGRSLPDTQYF
TRBJ1-2,TRBV28,.,few,TGTGCCAGCAGTCGAGGGGACTATGGCTACACCTTC,CASSRGDYGYTF
TRBJ2-5,TRBV6-8,TRBD2,.,TGTGCCAGCAGCCCTGGACTAGCGGGGGGGCTCGGACAAGAGACCCAGTACTTC,CASSPGLAGGLGQETQYF
TRBJ1-1,TRBV30,.,.,TGTGCCTGGGCGAAAGGGGGAGGCGAAGCTTTCTTT,CAWAKGGGEAFF
TRBJ2-5,TRBV19,TRBD1,medium-sized,TGTGCCAGTAGACCCGGACAGGGCCAAGAGACCCAGTACTTC,CASRPGQGQETQYF
TRBJ1-2,TRBV19,.,.,TGTGCCAGTAGTAACCGGGATTCAGCTAACTATGGCTACACCTTC,CASSNRDSANYGYTF
TRBJ1-1,TRBV6-8,.,.,TGTGCCAGCGAAGGCCCCAACACTGAAGCTTTCTTT,CASEGPNTEAFF
TRBJ1-2,TRBV5-1,.,.,TGCGCCAGCAGCTTGGAATCAACTAACTATGGCTACACCTTC,CASSLESTNYGYTF
TRBJ1-4,TRBV11-3,.,large,TGTGCCAGCAGCTTAGAGGCAGGGTTAAATGAAAAACTGTTTTTT,CASSLEAGLNEKLFF
TRBJ2-5,TRBV6-8,.,medium-sized,TGTGCCAGCAGACGGGAACCTACCCAAGAGACCCAGTACTTC,CASRREPTQETQYF
TRBJ2-1,TRBV11-3,.,medium-sized,TGTGCCAGCAGCTTAGGGGACTCTAGCTACAATGAGCAGTTCTTC,CASSLGDSSYNEQFF
TRBJ2-5,TRBV11-3,TRBD2,.,TGTGCCAGCAGCTTAGGTAGAGCGGGAGATGGGGAGACCCAGTACTTC,CASSLGRAGDGETQYF
TRBJ2-5,TRBV11-3,.,few,TGTGCCAGCAGCTTAGGGGTTGGGGAGTCAAGGGAGACCCAGTACTTC,CASSLGVGESRETQYF
TRBJ2-2,TRBV28,.,.,TGTGCCAGTCTCGGCGGGGGCAACACCGGGGAGCTGTTTTTT,CASLGGGNTGELFF
TRBJ2-1,TRBV11-3,.,.,TGTGCCAGCAGCCAAGTTCAGGGGTACAATGAGCAGTTCTTC,CASSQVQGYNEQFF
TRBJ2-1,TRBV4-1,.,.,TGCGCCAGCAGTCCAGGGAAGGAAAACAATGAGCAGTTCTTC,CASSPGKENNEQFF
TRBJ2-1,TRBV18,.,.,TGTGCCAGCTCACCACCCTGGACACATTTGGGCGATGAGCAGTTCTTC,CASSPPWTHLGDEQFF
TRBJ1-4,TRBV9,.,.,TGTGCCAGCAGCGTAGGAAATGTACCTAATGAAAAACTGTTTTTT,CASSVGNVPNEKLFF
TRBJ1-1,TRBV29-1,.,few,TGCAGCGTGCTAACAGGGACGCGAACCACTGAAGCTTTCTTT,CSVLTGTRTTEAFF
TRBJ1-4,TRBV28,.,large,TGTGCCAGCAGTTTGCCGGGACATATTGAAAAACTGTTTTTT,CASSLPGHIEKLFF
TRBJ2-7,TRBV28,.,.,TGTGCCAGCAGTCCCCGGTCGGCGAATGCGGCCTACGAGCAGTACTTC,CASSPRSANAAYEQYF
TRBJ1-2,TRBV19,.,.,TGTGCCAGTAGGCCTCGGGACAAAAATGGCTACACCTTC,CASRPRDKNGYTF
TRBJ1-2,TRBV19,.,.,TGTGCCAGTGTGACAGAGACCTATGGCTACACCTTC,CASVTETYGYTF
TRBJ2-6,TRBV11-3,.,few,TGTGCCAGCAGTCTCATGGGGGCCTTTGGGGCCAACGTCCTGACTTTC,CASSLMGAFGANVLTF
TRBJ1-5,TRBV15,.,.,TGTGCCACCAGCAGAGCCCGTTCCCAAGGCAATCAGCCCCAGCATTTT,CATSRARSQGNQPQHF
TRBJ1-1,TRBV28,.,few,TGTGCCAGCAGTTTTGGAGGGGCGGACACTGAAGCTTTCTTT,CASSFGGADTEAFF
TRBJ2-6,TRBV19,TRBD1,.,TGTGCCAGTAGTAACTACAGGGGGCTGGCCAACGTCCTGACTTTC,CASSNYRGLANVLTF
TRBJ2-2,TRBV6-8,.,.,TGTGCCAGCAGTTACTACACGACCGGGACGAACACCGGGGAGCTGTTTTTT,CASSYYTTGTNTGELFF